Shown below are 14 T cell receptor beta chains from a single sample sequenced in a study of CD8 T cells in Susac syndrome (dated by TCRdb to the late 2010s). Library construction relied on the immunoSEQ multiplex PCR assay. RNA was extracted with the RNeasy kit and roughly 0.5 to 1 ug was reverse transcribed using random hexamers. TCRdb reanalyzed the raw reads on its own, using fastp at Q25 for trimming and MiXCR for clone calling, and kept in-frame beta chains. Here each entry gathers all rows of one CDR3 protein and keeps the most common genes and DNA. The table for this sample lists some 300,000 distinct CDR3 sequences; around nine tenths of them were counted only once. The ten largest clones add up to around 0.18% of the sample. Sequenced material: CD8+ T cells from PBMCs. These receptors were taken from a human donor with multiple sclerosis.

V is TRBV6-2 or TRBV6-3 and J is TRBJ2-7, with a tentative D call TRBD2 (8 bases). V lost 7 bases to trimming and J lost 2 bases, with 24 bases between them. Per the germline V gene, CDR1 is MNHEY and CDR2 is SVGEGT. CDR3 size: 17 residues. CDR3 region: CASTQGGTGTRPYEQYF. Here the CDR3 DNA reads TGTGCCAGCACCCAAGGGGGCACCGGGACTAGACCCTACGAGCAGTACTTC.

The genes are TRBV10-3 and TRBJ2-7; D is uncertain. Trimming shortened V by 4 bases and J by 0 bases, and 4 bases separated the two germline ends. Germline V lookup: CDR1 ENHRY, CDR2 SYGVKD. CDR3 length: 12 amino acids. CDR3 protein: CAISGISYEQYF. The DNA of the CDR3 is TGTGCCATCAGTGGGATCTCCTACGAGCAGTACTTC.

This clonotype appeared once. A read error is likely, as this CDR3 ends without the conserved phenylalanine or tryptophan. V gene TRBV5-1 combines with J gene TRBJ2-4; 16 positions match TRBD2. J lost 7 bases, V lost 3 bases, and 16 bases had no gene match. Germline-derived CDR1 and CDR2 are SGHRS and YFSETQ. The CDR3 runs to 20 residues. The CDR3 DNA sequence: TGCGCCAGCAGCTCGGGGACTAGCGGGAGGGCCGTTGGAGATGGGAACATTCAGTACTCC. It is translated as CASSSGTSGRAVGDGNIQYS.

The chain employs TRBV10-3 and TRBJ1-1, with 7 bases fitting TRBD1. The germline V gene encodes CDR1 ENHRY and CDR2 SYGVKD. Losses at the gene ends were 6 bases for V and 4 bases for J; bases not matched to a gene: 5. This CDR3 comprises 13 residues. CDR3 sequence: CAISLGGRTEAFF. CDR3 DNA sequence: TGTGCCATCAGCCTAGGGGGCCGCACTGAAGCTTTCTTT.

The chain links TRBV5-1 to TRBJ2-7, with TRBD2 identical over 8 bases. J lost 6 bases, V lost 4 bases, and 9 bases had no gene match. This CDR3 is 14 amino acids long. The germline CDR1 and CDR2 sequences are SGHRS and YFSETQ. The CDR3 loop reads CASSVTGTSAEQYF. The DNA for the CDR3 is TGCGCCAGCAGCGTGACCGGGACTAGTGCCGAGCAGTACTTC.

J is TRBJ2-1 and V is TRBV15, with TRBD1 matching over 7 bases. J was trimmed by 10 bases and V by 4 bases; bases with no gene match: 4. The CDR3 extends over 12 amino acids. CDR1 and CDR2 (germline): LNHNV, YYDKDF (reference sequence). For the CDR3, the DNA is TGTGCCACCAGCATAACAGGGGCCGAGCAGTTCTTC. It specifies CATSITGAEQFF.

The chain combines TRBV19 with TRBJ1-1; possibly TRBD1 for D (5 bases). This CDR3 has 13 residues. The V gene lost 6 bases and the J gene lost 3 bases, with 11 bases spanning the gap. The germline V gene has CDR1 LNHDA and CDR2 SQIVND (reference sequence). The CDR3, as DNA: TGTGCCAGTAGCACCGGGGGTCACACTGAAGCTTTCTTT. It encodes CASSTGGHTEAFF.

In its sample, this clonotype was seen a few times. The rearrangement uses TRBV10-3 and TRBJ2-5, with D possibly matching TRBD2 (5 bases). CDR1 is ENHRY and CDR2 is SYGVKD in the germline V gene. The CDR3 is 18 residues long. V was shortened by 4 bases and J by 5 bases, with 26 bases between the two germline ends. The CDR3 is CAISGGQISFQGVETQYF. In nucleotides, the CDR3 is TGTGCCATCAGTGGAGGGCAGATATCTTTCCAAGGCGTGGAGACCCAGTACTTC.

This chain joins TRBV2 and TRBJ1-1; 8 positions match TRBD1. This CDR3 is 17 amino acids long. V lost 7 bases and J lost 1; bases outside the gene matches: 14. Germline assignment: CDR1 SNHLY and CDR2 FYNNEI. CDR3 sequence: CASTTTSPGTGNTEAFF. CDR3 in DNA: TGTGCCAGCACTACAACCTCCCCCGGGACAGGGAACACTGAAGCTTTCTTT.

The CDR3 sequence is CASSPTPGPLRDIQYF. The CDR3 DNA is TGTGCCAGCAGCCCTACCCCGGGACCCCTTCGGGACATTCAGTACTTC. The V call is TRBV28, the J call TRBJ2-4, with D perhaps TRBD1 or TRBD2 (5 bases each). Germline lookup yields CDR1 MDHEN and CDR2 SYDVKM. CDR3 length equals 16 residues. Trimming left V 6 bases short and J 8 bases short, with 23 bases between.

The chain couples TRBV29-1 to TRBJ2-1; no clear D. The V end was cut by 4 bases, the J end by 6 bases, with 13 bases between. The V gene's germline CDR1 is SQVTM and CDR2 ANQGSEA. This CDR3 is 13 amino acids long. CDR3 protein: CSVGPTVRNEQFF. The CDR3 DNA sequence: TGCAGCGTTGGCCCGACTGTTCGCAATGAGCAGTTCTTC.

V usage is TRBV6-5 and J usage is TRBJ2-2; D is uncertain. The length of the CDR3 is 11 residues. Germline V lookup: CDR1 MNHEY, CDR2 SVGAGI. The germline V and J ends were trimmed by 2 bases and 12 bases, with 7 bases remaining between them. The DNA for the CDR3 is TGTGCCAGCAGTTACGGGCTGCAGCTGTTTTTT. Protein sequence: CASSYGLQLFF.

This clonotype has a single count. V gene TRBV14 combines with J gene TRBJ2-3; TRBD2 might be the D (5 bases). V lost 5 bases and J 8 bases, leaving 14 bases between the germline ends. CDR1 is SGHDN, CDR2 FVKESK, per germline. The CDR3 sequence is 13 residues long. In nucleotides, the CDR3 is TGTGCCAGCAGCAACGTGGACTGGGGTACGCAGTATTTT. Translated, it gives CASSNVDWGTQYF.

The chain joins TRBV9 to TRBJ2-5; TRBD2 matches 9 bases. CDR3 length equals 16 residues. V lost 5 bases and J lost 2; bases outside the gene matches: 10. Germline lookup yields CDR1 SGDLS and CDR2 YYNGEE. CDR3 sequence (DNA): TGTGCCAGCAGTGTAAGCGGTGCGGGAGGGCAAGAGACCCAGTACTTC. Protein product: CASSVSGAGGQETQYF.